This is a list of T cell receptor beta chains from one sample in a study of blood T cell repertoires in COVID-19. Sequenced by immunoSEQ multiplex PCR; TCRdb stores in-frame clones only, minus some. The sample includes over 250,000 clones, about 89% seen only once; the top ten take approximately 2.6%. Source material: PBMCs or T cells enriched from blood (not recorded which). The receptor set was obtained from a woman in her late teens or twenties who had recovered from COVID-19. Both conserved end residues are trimmed from each CDR3. Each record gives: J gene, V gene, CDR3 protein.

TRBJ1-2,TRBV15,ATSRDRTLRGYT
TRBJ2-7,TRBV5-1,ASSPRGGLAGSYEQY
TRBJ2-4,TRBV2,ASRGTSGRHIQY
TRBJ2-3,TRBV30,AWTPRGADTQY
TRBJ1-2,TRBV3-1/TRBV3-2,ASSQFRFNYGYT
TRBJ2-7,TRBV2,ASSKLGGISYEQY
TRBJ2-1,TRBV30,AWSVLLEGLRF
TRBJ2-1,TRBV6-4,ASSATSGRGGSEQF
TRBJ1-2,TRBV6-5,ASSYTQTGMEGYT
TRBJ2-2,TRBV6-2/TRBV6-3,ASSKNRVQELF
TRBJ1-1,TRBV11-3,ASSLNQNTEAF
TRBJ2-5,TRBV29-1,SVEGDIQETQY
TRBJ2-7,TRBV6-5,ASSYEDRGEQY
TRBJ1-2,TRBV9,ASSAHAGAGYT
TRBJ1-2,TRBV29-1,SGTGDGTDNYGYT
TRBJ1-3,TRBV7-9,ASSLAGGSGNTIY
TRBJ2-3,TRBV3-1/TRBV3-2,ASPLGEHSTDTQY
TRBJ2-3,TRBV7-9,ASSAGTSGEITDTQY
TRBJ2-1,TRBV9,ASSRDRGWNEQF
TRBJ1-5,TRBV3-1/TRBV3-2,ASSQRPFYQPQH
TRBJ1-6,TRBV30,AWSGESYNSPLH
TRBJ1-6,TRBV19,ASSSARGSGNSPLH
TRBJ2-3,TRBV11-3,ASTSRGTLRSVQY
TRBJ1-5,TRBV9,ASSEGGDYQPQH
TRBJ2-1,TRBV12-3/TRBV12-4,ASSLRLGQF
TRBJ1-2,TRBV28,ASSPSPISYGYT
TRBJ1-6,TRBV7-3,ASSPGTGRHSPLH
TRBJ1-6,TRBV5-1,ASSLEGQRDSPLH
TRBJ1-1,TRBV28,ASSPARETNTEAF
TRBJ1-1,TRBV4-3,ASSQATGRVTEAF
TRBJ2-5,TRBV7-2,ASSLAGGLETQY
TRBJ1-2,TRBV19,ASIPGQGAQYGYT
TRBJ1-6,TRBV15,ATSLTEAYNSPLH
TRBJ2-1,TRBV19,ASSISKYWANEQF
TRBJ2-3,TRBV20-1,SASSLWELTTDTQY
TRBJ1-2,TRBV30,AWTPDRVNYGYT
TRBJ2-7,TRBV4-3,ASSPGQGGSYEQY
TRBJ1-6,TRBV15,ATSRDPGTDNSPLH
TRBJ2-1,TRBV7-2,ASSLRRVAGGSYNEQF
TRBJ1-1,TRBV30,AWSGTVFTEAF
TRBJ1-4,TRBV7-2,ASSLQPARNNEKLF
TRBJ2-1,TRBV6-5,ASGSSREGNEQF
TRBJ1-2,TRBV27,ASSFSREGYGYT
TRBJ2-7,TRBV9,ASSVEGGRAYEQY
TRBJ1-5,TRBV4-3,ASSRDSRSNQPQH